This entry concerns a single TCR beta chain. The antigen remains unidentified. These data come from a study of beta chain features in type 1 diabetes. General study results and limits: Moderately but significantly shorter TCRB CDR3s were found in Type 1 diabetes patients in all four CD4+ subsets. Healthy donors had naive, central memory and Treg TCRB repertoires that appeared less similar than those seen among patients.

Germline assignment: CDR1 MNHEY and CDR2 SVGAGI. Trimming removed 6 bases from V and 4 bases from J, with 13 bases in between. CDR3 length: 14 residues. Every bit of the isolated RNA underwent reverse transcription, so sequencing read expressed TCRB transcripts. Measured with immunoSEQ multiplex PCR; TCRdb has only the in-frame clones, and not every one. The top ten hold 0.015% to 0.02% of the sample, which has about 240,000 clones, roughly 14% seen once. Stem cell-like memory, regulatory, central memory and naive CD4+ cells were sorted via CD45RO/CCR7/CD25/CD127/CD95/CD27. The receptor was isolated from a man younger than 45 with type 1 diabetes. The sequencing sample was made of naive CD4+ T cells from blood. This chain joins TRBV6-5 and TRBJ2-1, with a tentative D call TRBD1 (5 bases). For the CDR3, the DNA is TGTGCCAGCAGGGTACAGGCGCCTTACAATGAGCAGTTCTTC. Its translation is CASRVQAPYNEQFF.